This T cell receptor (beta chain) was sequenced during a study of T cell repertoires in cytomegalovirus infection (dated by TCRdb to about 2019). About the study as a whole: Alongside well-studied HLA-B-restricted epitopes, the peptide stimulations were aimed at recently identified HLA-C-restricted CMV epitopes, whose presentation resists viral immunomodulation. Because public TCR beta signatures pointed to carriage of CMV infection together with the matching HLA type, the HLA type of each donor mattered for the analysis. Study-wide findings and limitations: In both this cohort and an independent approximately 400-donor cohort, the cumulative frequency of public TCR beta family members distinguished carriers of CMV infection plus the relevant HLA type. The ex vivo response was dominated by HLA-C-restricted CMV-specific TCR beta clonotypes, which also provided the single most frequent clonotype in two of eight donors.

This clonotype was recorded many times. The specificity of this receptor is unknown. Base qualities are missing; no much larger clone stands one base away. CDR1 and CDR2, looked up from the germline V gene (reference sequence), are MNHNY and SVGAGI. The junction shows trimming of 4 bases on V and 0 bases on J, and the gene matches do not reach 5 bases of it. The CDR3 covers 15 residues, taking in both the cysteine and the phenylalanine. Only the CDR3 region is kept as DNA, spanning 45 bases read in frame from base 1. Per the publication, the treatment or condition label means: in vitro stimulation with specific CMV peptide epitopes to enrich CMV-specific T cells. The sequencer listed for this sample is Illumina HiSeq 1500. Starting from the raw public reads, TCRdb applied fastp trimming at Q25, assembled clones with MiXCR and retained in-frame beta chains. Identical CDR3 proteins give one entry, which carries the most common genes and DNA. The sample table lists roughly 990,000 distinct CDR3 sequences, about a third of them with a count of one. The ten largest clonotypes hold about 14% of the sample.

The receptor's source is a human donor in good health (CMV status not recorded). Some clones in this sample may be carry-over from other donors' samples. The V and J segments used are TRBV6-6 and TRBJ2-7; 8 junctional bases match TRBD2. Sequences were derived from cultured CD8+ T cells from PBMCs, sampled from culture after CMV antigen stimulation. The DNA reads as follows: TGTGCCAGCAGTTGGAGCGGGGGAAGCTCCTACGAGCAGTACTTC. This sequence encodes CASSWSGGSSYEQYF.